These T cell receptor beta chains were read from a single sample in a study of coeliac disease. The table came from immunoSEQ multiplex PCR; TCRdb's copy has only in-frame clones and leaves some out. The sample includes 6,000 to 8,500 clones, 55% to 75% seen only once; the top ten take roughly 4%. The specimen was lamina propria lymphocytes from the gut. Source of these receptors: a woman younger than 35 with active celiac disease. Each CDR3 is given with its conserved first and last residue. The D gene is left open where the match is weak.

d_call	v_call	j_call	cdr3_aa
TRBD2	TRBV4-2	TRBJ2-1	CASSLRAGESGNEQFF
-	TRBV10-2	TRBJ1-1	CASSEGAFGTEAFF
TRBD1	TRBV14	TRBJ2-7	CASSQVTGTGGYEQYF
-	TRBV30	TRBJ2-7	CAWDSLSSYEQYF
-	TRBV6-9	TRBJ2-3	CASSYSDTDTQYF
TRBD2	TRBV9	TRBJ2-1	CASSYSGSSYNEQFF
-	TRBV7-9	TRBJ2-7	CASSFGADYEQYF
TRBD1	TRBV6-1	TRBJ2-7	CASRGQVDSYEQYF
TRBD1	TRBV15	TRBJ1-1	CATSRPGTDSMNTEAFF
-	TRBV5-1	TRBJ2-1	CASSLNPPGRVDNEQFF
-	TRBV7-8	TRBJ2-7	CASSLVAGPYEQYF
-	TRBV4-1	TRBJ1-2	CASSQDFTRVYGYTF
-	TRBV7-2	TRBJ1-3	CASSLNPANSGNTIYF
-	TRBV20-1	TRBJ2-3	CSPNFGQTQYF
TRBD1	TRBV28	TRBJ2-7	CASTTLSGDRGRDEQYF
TRBD2	TRBV4-2	TRBJ2-7	CASSQVSSGGVNEQYF
-	TRBV6-5	TRBJ2-3	CASSYNGGRADTQYF
-	TRBV2	TRBJ2-2	CASSVSNTGELFF
-	TRBV19	TRBJ1-2	CASSSRQGGGYTF
-	TRBV29-1	TRBJ2-1	CSALAAISYNEQFF
-	TRBV2	TRBJ1-5	CASSPGLSQPQHF
-	TRBV27	TRBJ1-1	CASSLRGMTEAFF
-	TRBV5-1	TRBJ2-7	CASSLGSGSSYEQYF
-	TRBV5-1	TRBJ2-1	CASSLEASSYNEQFF
-	TRBV13	TRBJ1-2	CARKGVYGYTF
TRBD2	TRBV4-2	TRBJ2-6	CASSQDSGAGANVLTF
-	TRBV19	TRBJ2-7	CASSGGAGDEQYF
-	TRBV6-1	TRBJ1-4	CASSEDAAGTEKLFF
-	TRBV4-1	TRBJ1-6	CASSQGRSPAHSPLHF
TRBD2	TRBV5-1	TRBJ2-3	CASSSGGPTQYF
TRBD2	TRBV10-3	TRBJ2-7	CATGGVALAGEQYF
TRBD1	TRBV27	TRBJ2-7	CASRPGTGSDEQYF
-	TRBV7-8	TRBJ1-5	CASSLDLRQAGGNQPQHF
-	TRBV18	TRBJ1-2	CASSPGQDYYGYTF
TRBD1	TRBV19	TRBJ2-5	CASRPTGSETQYF
TRBD2	TRBV30	TRBJ2-7	CAWSAATSGVFYEQYF
TRBD2	TRBV9	TRBJ2-1	CASGAAGGLYNEQFF
-	TRBV6-4	TRBJ2-6	CASSDDSSGANVLTF
TRBD2	TRBV19	TRBJ2-1	CASSMLGLAAYNEQFF
-	TRBV20-1	TRBJ1-2	CSARQAYGYTF
TRBD1	TRBV6-4	TRBJ2-1	CASSASTGGKVF
TRBD1	TRBV27	TRBJ1-1	CASSQFRTGEAFF
TRBD2	TRBV28	TRBJ2-5	CASSSSGREETQYF
TRBD2	TRBV6-1	TRBJ2-1	CASSELAGGYNEQFF
TRBD2	TRBV5-4	TRBJ2-1	CAGSGTRGHEQFF
-	TRBV28	TRBJ2-7	CASSRDRYEQYF
TRBD1	TRBV28	TRBJ1-4	CASSFTPRGNEKLFF
TRBD2	TRBV7-2	TRBJ2-1	CASSLSLAGGNEQFF
TRBD2	TRBV5-1	TRBJ2-1	CASSLGLAGNNEQFF
-	TRBV18	TRBJ1-1	CASSQTVNTEAFF
TRBD1	TRBV5-6	TRBJ1-2	CASSGEGQGVIDGYTF
-	TRBV4-1	TRBJ1-4	CASSPQGQGGEKLFF
TRBD2	TRBV4-1	TRBJ2-3	CASSQGRGLAGKSTDTQYF
TRBD2	TRBV9	TRBJ2-1	CASSHEGLAGYNEQFF
TRBD1	TRBV27	TRBJ1-1	CASRSGGTNTEAFF
-	TRBV6-6	TRBJ2-2	CASLGQVNTGELFF
-	TRBV6-6	TRBJ1-4	CASSTYSSTNEKLFF
-	TRBV6-5	TRBJ2-7	CASSFGPGNYEQYF
-	TRBV5-8	TRBJ2-3	CASSFHRGTDSGDTQYF